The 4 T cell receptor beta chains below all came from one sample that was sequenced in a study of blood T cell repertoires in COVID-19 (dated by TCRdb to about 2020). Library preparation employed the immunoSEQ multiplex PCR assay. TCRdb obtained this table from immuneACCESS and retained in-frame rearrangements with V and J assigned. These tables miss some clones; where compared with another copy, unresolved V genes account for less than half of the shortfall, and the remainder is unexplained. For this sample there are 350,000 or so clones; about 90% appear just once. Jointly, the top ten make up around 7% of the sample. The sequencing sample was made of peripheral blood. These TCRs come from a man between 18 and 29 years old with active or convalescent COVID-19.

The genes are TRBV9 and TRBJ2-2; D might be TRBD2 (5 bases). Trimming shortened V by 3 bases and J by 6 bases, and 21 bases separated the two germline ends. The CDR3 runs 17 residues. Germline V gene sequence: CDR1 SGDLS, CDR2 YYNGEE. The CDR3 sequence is CASSGGGTADLSGELFF. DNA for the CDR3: TGTGCCAGCAGCGGTGGAGGTACAGCGGATCTCTCCGGGGAGCTGTTTTTT. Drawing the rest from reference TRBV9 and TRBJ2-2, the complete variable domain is DSGVTQTPKHLITATGQRVTLRCSPRSGDLSVYWYQQSLDQGLQFLIQYYNGEERAKGNILERFSAQQFPDLHSELNLSSLELGDSALYFCASSGGGTADLSGELFFGEGSRLTVL.

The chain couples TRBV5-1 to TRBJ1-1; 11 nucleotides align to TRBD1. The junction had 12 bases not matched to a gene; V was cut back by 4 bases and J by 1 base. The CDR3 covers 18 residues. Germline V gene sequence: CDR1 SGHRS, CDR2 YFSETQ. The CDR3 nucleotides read TGCGCCAGCAGCGTGGGGCGGACAGGGGGCTTTGAGAACACTGAAGCTTTCTTT. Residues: CASSVGRTGGFENTEAFF.

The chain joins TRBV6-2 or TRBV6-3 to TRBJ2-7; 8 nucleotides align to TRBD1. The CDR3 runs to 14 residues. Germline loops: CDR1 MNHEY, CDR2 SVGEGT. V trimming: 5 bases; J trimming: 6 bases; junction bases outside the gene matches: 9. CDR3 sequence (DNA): TGTGCCAGCAGTGACAGGGGCGCGTCTTCCGAGCAGTACTTC. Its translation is CASSDRGASSEQYF.

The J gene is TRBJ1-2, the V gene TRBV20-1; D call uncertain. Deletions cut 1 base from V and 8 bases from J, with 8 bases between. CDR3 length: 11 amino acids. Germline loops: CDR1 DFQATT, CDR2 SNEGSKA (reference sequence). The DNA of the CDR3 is TGCAGTGCTAGAGTTGAGAAGGGCTACACCTTC. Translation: CSARVEKGYTF.